The 7 T cell receptor beta chains in this list originate from one sample, sequenced in a study of response to subunit inactivated influenza vaccine. TCRdb passed the RT-PCR reads through MiXCR, listing each CDR3 protein once. The sample holds about 530,000 distinct CDR3 sequences, 10% to 15% seen once. The material was PBMCs from blood, obtained on the day of vaccination. These receptors were collected from a man aged 45 to 65 who received an inactivated influenza vaccine.

This chain connects TRBV27 to TRBJ2-7; the D gene is possibly TRBD2 (6 bases). Per the germline V gene, CDR1 is MNHEY and CDR2 is SMNVEV (reference sequence). Trimming stripped 6 bases from V and 1 base from J, with 16 bases between. CDR3 length equals 15 residues. CDR3 region: CASRDAGLSSYEQYF. As DNA, the CDR3 is TGTGCCAGCAGAGATGCGGGACTCAGTTCCTACGAGCAGTACTTC.

The J gene is TRBJ2-2, the V gene TRBV19; 11 nucleotides align to TRBD1. Trimming at V came to 8 bases and at J to 9 bases, leaving 14 bases not matched to a gene. CDR3 length: 16 residues. Germline V lookup: CDR1 LNHDA, CDR2 SQIVND (reference sequence). Written as DNA, the CDR3 is TGTGCCAGTGGGACTCCGGGACAGGGGGTCAGAAGGGAGCTGTTTTTT. Its protein is CASGTPGQGVRRELFF.

This clonotype was counted only a few times. The V gene is TRBV5-6, the J gene TRBJ2-7; 7 nucleotides agree with TRBD1. The CDR3 contains 14 residues. Germline V CDR1 and CDR2: SGHDT, YYEEEE. Trimming took 3 bases from V and 2 from J; bases not matched to a gene: 5. For the CDR3, the DNA is TGTGCCAGCAGCTACTCCGGGACAGCCTACGAGCAGTACTTC. Protein: CASSYSGTAYEQYF.

This clonotype has just a few counts. The CDR3, as DNA: TGTGCCAGCAGCCGATCCCGGACAGAGGTCAATGAGCAGTTCTTC. It is translated as CASSRSRTEVNEQFF. The chain carries TRBV7-8 and TRBJ2-1, with D possibly TRBD1 on 6 matching bases. CDR1 is SGHVS, CDR2 FQNEAQ, per germline. Trimming took off 5 bases at V and 6 bases at J, with 17 bases between the two ends. This CDR3 comprises 15 residues.

At least ten counts were recorded for this clonotype. CDR3 in amino acids: CASSRLEGTGYTF. The DNA of the CDR3 is TGTGCCAGCAGCCGGCTGGAAGGGACTGGCTACACCTTC. The chain carries TRBV7-9 and TRBJ1-2; possible D gene TRBD1, 5 bases. Germline loops: CDR1 SEHNR, CDR2 FQNEAQ (reference sequence). The germline V and J ends were trimmed by 5 bases and 7 bases, with 14 bases remaining between them. The CDR3 runs 13 residues.

DNA of the CDR3: TGTGCCAGCAGTTGGGGCCTCGGGGGGACTCTTAGCCATGAGCAGTTCTTC. It translates to CASSWGLGGTLSHEQFF. The genes are TRBV28 and TRBJ2-1; 7 bases fit TRBD2. V shed 4 bases and J 8 bases; nucleotides not matched to a gene: 17. The CDR3 has 17 residues. CDR1 and CDR2 from the germline V gene are MDHEN and SYDVKM.

The chain employs TRBV19 and TRBJ2-5; 14 bases agree with TRBD2. This CDR3 has 16 amino acids. The V gene end was trimmed by 4 bases and the J gene end by 5 bases; junction bases not matched to a gene: 6. Germline values: CDR1 LNHDA, CDR2 SQIVND (reference sequence). The CDR3 DNA reads TGTGCCAGTAGTACCGGGACTAGCGGGAGTTCTGAGACCCAGTACTTC. Amino acid sequence: CASSTGTSGSSETQYF.